One TCR beta chain is described in this entry. Antigen: not known. Germline V gene sequence: CDR1 WSHSY, CDR2 SAAADI. V lost 0 bases, J lost 1 base, and 4 bases stayed unmatched. This CDR3 spans 16 amino acids. This entry belongs to a study of CD8 T cells in ankylosing spondylitis. The study's findings and limits: Blood of patients with ankylosing spondylitis appeared to be characterized by a TCR beta motif of seven or eight highly homologous variants. Disease-linked clones were found to be CD8+ and relatively rare in peripheral blood.

TCRdb reprocessed the 5' RACE reads with MiXCR, giving one entry per CDR3 protein. The sample shows over 700,000 distinct CDR3 sequences, about 20% of them seen only once. This TCR derives from a male donor with ankylosing spondylitis. The sample taken for sequencing was blood, either unsorted or a sorted T cell fraction (not recorded which). This sequence joins TRBV10-2 and TRBJ2-7; TRBD2 agrees at 9 bases. The CDR3 is CASSESVAGGSYEQYF. The CDR3 DNA reads TGCGCCAGCAGTGAGTCGGTTGCGGGGGGGTCCTACGAGCAGTACTTC.